This TCR beta chain was sequenced during a study of shared clonotypes between healthy human individuals. Libraries were prepared by immunoSEQ multiplex PCR; TCRdb keeps only in-frame clonotypes and omits some of them. The sample records approximately 640,000 clones, 72% being singletons. The investigators split CD4+ cells into a CD45RA+ naive subset and a CD45RA-negative memory subset. Per the germline V gene, CDR1 is SEHNR and CDR2 is FQNEAQ (reference sequence). This CDR3 spans 15 amino acids. V and J are TRBV7-9 and TRBJ2-5; 9 nucleotides agree with TRBD1. Gene TRBJ2-7 matches the end of the DNA better, so the J call may be wrong. Sequences were obtained from memory CD4+ T cells sorted from blood. Noted subset: CD45RA-negative fraction. The TCR comes from a woman in her twenties or thirties in good health. CDR3 in DNA: TGTGCCAGCAGGGGTGGGGACAGGGCCACCTACGAGCAGTACTTC. It codes for CASRGGDRATYEQYF.